The present T cell receptor beta chain was sequenced within a study of blood T cell repertoires in COVID-19. Study-level information: From the United States, Italy and Spain came samples of acute and convalescent COVID-19. In each case, the material was cDNA or gDNA derived from T cells, B-cell-depleted T cells, or PBMCs.

Assay used: immunoSEQ multiplex PCR; TCRdb lists only in-frame clones, some missing. The sample lists hundreds of thousands of clones, around 82% occurring once. Those who participated ranged in age from about 18 to 89 years and resided in under 25 US areas. Membership in each cohort depended on participant-reported clinical history. J gave up 0 bases and V 0 bases, and 10 bases lay outside the gene matches. The CDR3 runs to 19 residues. CDR1 MGHRA and CDR2 YSYEKL come from the germline V gene. This clone was recorded once. The chain links TRBV4-1 to TRBJ2-1; 8 bases line up with TRBD1. Sequencing input: PBMCs or T cells enriched from blood (not recorded which). This TCR came from a man aged 25 to 45 with acute COVID-19. The CDR3 spells CASSQERDRPVSSYNEQFF. DNA for the CDR3: TGCGCCAGCAGCCAAGAGAGGGACAGGCCGGTTAGCTCCTACAATGAGCAGTTCTTC.